This is a list of T cell receptor beta chains from one sample in a study of T cell responses to AZD1222 COVID-19 vaccine. Some clones are missing from TCRdb's copy, which holds only in-frame ones; the method was immunoSEQ multiplex PCR. The table lists fewer than 200,000 clones, over 75% of them singletons. Sequences were derived from peripheral blood, sampled 28 days after the second AZD1222 dose. These receptors came from an adult who received the AZD1222 COVID-19 vaccine. Each CDR3 is given with its conserved first and last residue. A D gene is named only where the DNA matches it firmly. Clone size is stated in some rows and not others, as once, few, many or a class when expanded.

v_gene: TRBV7-2; d_gene: .; j_gene: TRBJ1-1; abundance: .; CDR3aa: CASSPPSRTEAFF; CDR3nt: TGTGCCAGCAGCCCCCCGTCGAGGACTGAAGCTTTCTTT
v_gene: TRBV19; d_gene: .; j_gene: TRBJ1-6; abundance: .; CDR3aa: CASSGEWNSPLHF; CDR3nt: TGTGCCAGTAGCGGGGAATGGAATTCACCCCTCCACTTT
v_gene: TRBV2; d_gene: .; j_gene: TRBJ2-2; abundance: .; CDR3aa: CASSEWWATGELFF; CDR3nt: TGTGCCAGCAGTGAATGGTGGGCTACCGGGGAGCTGTTTTTT
v_gene: TRBV6-2/TRBV6-3; d_gene: TRBD2; j_gene: TRBJ2-7; abundance: .; CDR3aa: CASSSPPSGGTYEQYF; CDR3nt: TGTGCCAGCAGTTCCCCCCCTAGCGGGGGGACCTACGAGCAGTACTTC
v_gene: TRBV3-1/TRBV3-2; d_gene: .; j_gene: TRBJ1-1; abundance: .; CDR3aa: CASSLKQGGTEAFF; CDR3nt: TGTGCCAGCAGCCTGAAACAGGGAGGCACTGAAGCTTTCTTT
v_gene: TRBV30; d_gene: .; j_gene: TRBJ1-6; abundance: .; CDR3aa: CAWSGTQASINSPLHF; CDR3nt: TGTGCCTGGAGCGGTACCCAAGCCAGCATCAATTCACCCCTCCACTTT
v_gene: TRBV11-2; d_gene: .; j_gene: TRBJ1-1; abundance: .; CDR3aa: CASSLAVGAGTGGTEAFF; CDR3nt: TGTGCCAGCAGCTTAGCAGTGGGAGCCGGGACGGGGGGCACTGAAGCTTTCTTT
v_gene: TRBV25-1; d_gene: .; j_gene: TRBJ1-1; abundance: .; CDR3aa: CASSEGVRTEAFF; CDR3nt: TGTGCCAGCAGTGAGGGGGTTCGCACTGAAGCTTTCTTT
v_gene: TRBV7-8; d_gene: .; j_gene: TRBJ2-7; abundance: few; CDR3aa: CASSGRTTVGEQYF; CDR3nt: TGTGCCAGCAGCGGCAGGACCACCGTAGGAGAGCAGTACTTC
v_gene: TRBV30; d_gene: .; j_gene: TRBJ1-2; abundance: .; CDR3aa: CARDGIYGYTF; CDR3nt: TGTGCCCGGGACGGTATTTATGGCTACACCTTC
v_gene: TRBV7-2; d_gene: TRBD1; j_gene: TRBJ1-2; abundance: .; CDR3aa: CASQRWTGEERGYTF; CDR3nt: TGTGCCAGCCAGAGGTGGACAGGGGAAGAGAGGGGCTACACCTTC
v_gene: TRBV29-1; d_gene: TRBD1; j_gene: TRBJ1-3; abundance: .; CDR3aa: CSVLKRTGNGNTIYF; CDR3nt: TGCAGCGTTCTGAAAAGGACAGGGAACGGAAACACCATATATTTT
v_gene: TRBV27; d_gene: .; j_gene: TRBJ1-4; abundance: .; CDR3aa: CASSSRVVEKLFF; CDR3nt: TGTGCCAGCAGCAGCAGGGTGGTGGAAAAACTGTTTTTT
v_gene: TRBV7-6; d_gene: TRBD1; j_gene: TRBJ2-7; abundance: .; CDR3aa: CASSLTDRVGYEQYF; CDR3nt: TGTGCCAGCAGCTTAACGGACAGGGTGGGGTACGAGCAGTACTTC
v_gene: TRBV14; d_gene: TRBD2; j_gene: TRBJ2-7; abundance: .; CDR3aa: CASSLTSGGTYEQYF; CDR3nt: TGTGCCAGCAGTCTTACTAGCGGGGGTACCTACGAGCAGTACTTC
v_gene: TRBV6-6; d_gene: TRBD2; j_gene: TRBJ2-3; abundance: once; CDR3aa: CASSWGLAGNTDTQYF; CDR3nt: TGTGCCAGCAGCTGGGGACTAGCGGGGAACACAGATACGCAGTATTTT
v_gene: TRBV6-6; d_gene: .; j_gene: TRBJ1-5; abundance: .; CDR3aa: CASSAEGNSNQPQHF; CDR3nt: TGTGCCAGCAGCGCCGAGGGGAATAGCAATCAGCCCCAGCATTTT
v_gene: TRBV7-2; d_gene: .; j_gene: TRBJ1-2; abundance: .; CDR3aa: CASSLERTPANGYTF; CDR3nt: TGTGCCAGCAGCTTAGAAAGGACCCCAGCCAATGGCTACACCTTC
v_gene: TRBV6-1; d_gene: .; j_gene: TRBJ2-3; abundance: .; CDR3aa: CASSLGSDTQYF; CDR3nt: TGTGCCAGCAGCCTGGGTTCAGATACGCAGTATTTT
v_gene: TRBV2; d_gene: TRBD1; j_gene: TRBJ1-4; abundance: .; CDR3aa: CASRETGVEKLFF; CDR3nt: TGTGCCAGCAGGGAGACAGGGGTGGAAAAACTGTTTTTT
v_gene: TRBV27; d_gene: .; j_gene: TRBJ1-1; abundance: .; CDR3aa: CASPETSRRAFF; CDR3nt: TGTGCCAGCCCTGAAACGTCGAGACGAGCTTTCTTT
v_gene: TRBV10-3; d_gene: .; j_gene: TRBJ1-2; abundance: .; CDR3aa: CASKGGGGYTF; CDR3nt: TGTGCCTCAAAGGGGGGTGGTGGCTACACCTTC
v_gene: TRBV2; d_gene: .; j_gene: TRBJ1-1; abundance: .; CDR3aa: CATSGYTEAFF; CDR3nt: TGTGCCACCTCAGGGTACACTGAAGCTTTCTTT
v_gene: TRBV19; d_gene: .; j_gene: TRBJ1-1; abundance: .; CDR3aa: CASSEASEAFF; CDR3nt: TGTGCCAGTTCGGAGGCCTCTGAAGCTTTCTTT
v_gene: TRBV6-5; d_gene: TRBD1; j_gene: TRBJ2-4; abundance: few; CDR3aa: CASSPGQRQNIQYF; CDR3nt: TGTGCCAGCAGCCCGGGACAGAGGCAAAACATTCAGTACTTC
v_gene: TRBV6-5; d_gene: .; j_gene: TRBJ1-1; abundance: .; CDR3aa: CATRRGTRDTEAFF; CDR3nt: TGTGCCACCAGAAGGGGAACGCGGGACACTGAAGCTTTCTTT
v_gene: TRBV11-3; d_gene: TRBD2; j_gene: TRBJ2-1; abundance: .; CDR3aa: CASSLEGGGLEQFF; CDR3nt: TGTGCCAGCAGCTTAGAGGGTGGGGGACTAGAGCAGTTCTTC
v_gene: TRBV4-3; d_gene: .; j_gene: TRBJ1-5; abundance: .; CDR3aa: CASSQDSYFGTSNQPQHF; CDR3nt: TGCGCCAGCAGCCAAGATAGCTATTTCGGGACGAGCAATCAGCCCCAGCATTTT
v_gene: TRBV2; d_gene: .; j_gene: TRBJ1-2; abundance: once; CDR3aa: CASSELGRVNGYTF; CDR3nt: TGTGCCAGCAGTGAATTGGGCAGGGTAAACGGCTACACCTTC
v_gene: TRBV15; d_gene: .; j_gene: TRBJ1-4; abundance: .; CDR3aa: CATSRDLEKLFF; CDR3nt: TGTGCCACCAGCAGAGATCTCGAAAAACTGTTTTTT
v_gene: TRBV6-5; d_gene: .; j_gene: TRBJ2-7; abundance: .; CDR3aa: CASSYEAGYEQYF; CDR3nt: TGTGCCAGCAGTTACGAGGCGGGTTACGAGCAGTACTTC
v_gene: TRBV5-6; d_gene: .; j_gene: TRBJ2-3; abundance: .; CDR3aa: CASSLRLPRTDTQYF; CDR3nt: TGTGCCAGCAGCTTGAGGTTACCCCGCACAGATACGCAGTATTTT
v_gene: TRBV2; d_gene: .; j_gene: TRBJ1-5; abundance: .; CDR3aa: CASTPWEGDQPQHF; CDR3nt: TGTGCCAGCACTCCTTGGGAGGGAGATCAGCCCCAGCATTTT
v_gene: TRBV7-9; d_gene: .; j_gene: TRBJ2-3; abundance: .; CDR3aa: CASSPRDGGLTDTQYF; CDR3nt: TGTGCCAGCAGCCCTCGTGATGGGGGGCTAACAGATACGCAGTATTTT
v_gene: TRBV19; d_gene: .; j_gene: TRBJ1-2; abundance: .; CDR3aa: CASSSPTTGGYGYTF; CDR3nt: TGTGCCAGTAGTAGCCCAACGACGGGAGGTTATGGCTACACCTTC
v_gene: TRBV7-9; d_gene: .; j_gene: TRBJ2-7; abundance: .; CDR3aa: CASSLTGRAYEQYF; CDR3nt: TGTGCCAGCAGCTTGACGGGGCGGGCCTACGAGCAGTACTTC
v_gene: TRBV7-2; d_gene: .; j_gene: TRBJ1-6; abundance: .; CDR3aa: CASSLKGSADSPLHF; CDR3nt: TGTGCCAGCAGCTTGAAAGGGAGCGCGGATTCACCCCTCCACTTT
v_gene: TRBV5-4; d_gene: TRBD2; j_gene: TRBJ2-5; abundance: .; CDR3aa: CASSLGTSGETQYF; CDR3nt: TGTGCCAGCAGCTTGGGTACTAGCGGGGAGACCCAGTACTTC
v_gene: TRBV30; d_gene: .; j_gene: TRBJ2-2; abundance: .; CDR3aa: CAWSGPVAGELFF; CDR3nt: TGTGCCTGGAGTGGCCCTGTAGCCGGGGAGCTGTTTTTT
v_gene: TRBV19; d_gene: .; j_gene: TRBJ1-3; abundance: .; CDR3aa: CASTHSGNTIYF; CDR3nt: TGTGCCAGTACTCACTCTGGAAACACCATATATTTT
v_gene: TRBV3-1/TRBV3-2; d_gene: TRBD1; j_gene: TRBJ1-2; abundance: .; CDR3aa: CASSPSTGTGVGYGYTF; CDR3nt: TGTGCCAGCAGCCCAAGCACCGGGACAGGAGTAGGCTATGGCTACACCTTC
v_gene: TRBV9; d_gene: .; j_gene: TRBJ1-5; abundance: .; CDR3aa: CASSAGTNNQPQHF; CDR3nt: TGTGCCAGCAGCGCCGGGACAAATAATCAGCCCCAGCATTTT